This is a list of T cell receptor beta chains from one sample in a study of T-cell reconstitution after alpha-beta-depleted transplantation in children. TCRdb analysed the PCR reads with MiXCR anew, one entry per CDR3 protein. The data contain 85,000 to 120,000 distinct CDR3 sequences, 4.5% to 7.5% of them singletons. This specimen consisted of PBMCs, mostly from graft donor cells, obtained 60 days after TCRalphabeta/CD19-depleted stem cell transplant. These receptors came from a female patient aged 2-15 years who had a stem cell transplant for Fanconi anemia, so the T cells may come from the graft donor. Both conserved end residues are part of each CDR3. The D gene is left open where the match is weak. Only some rows state a clone size, as once, few, many or a class for expanded clones.

TRBD2	few	TRBV28	16	TRBJ2-7	TGTGCCAGCAGTCATAGTTTCGGGACTAGGACCGACGAGCAGTACTTC	CASSHSFGTRTDEQYF
-	many	TRBV29-1	13	TRBJ2-5	TGCAGCGTTGAAAATAGGCTGAAACGGGCCCAGTACTTC	CSVENRLKRAQYF
TRBD2	many	TRBV7-3	15	TRBJ2-3	TGTGCCAGCAGCTGGGCAGCGGGAAGCACAGATACGCAGTATTTT	CASSWAAGSTDTQYF
-	many	TRBV11-1	14	TRBJ2-7	TGTGCCAGCAGCTTAAGAGTTAAGGGGTCGAAGCAGTACTTC	CASSLRVKGSKQYF
-	few	TRBV25-1	16	TRBJ1-6	TGTGCCAGCAGTGAATTGGGAGACTCCTATAATTCACCCCTCCACTTT	CASSELGDSYNSPLHF
-	-	TRBV12-3/TRBV12-4	12	TRBJ2-5	TGTGCCAGCAGACCGGGCCGGGAGACCCAGTACTTC	CASRPGRETQYF
TRBD1	-	TRBV5-1	13	TRBJ1-5	TGCGCCAGCAGCTGGACAGGGCTTCAGCCCCAGCATTTT	CASSWTGLQPQHF
-	many	TRBV4-2	14	TRBJ2-5	TGTGCCAGCAGCCAAGATACTCGGCAAGAGACCCAGTACTTC	CASSQDTRQETQYF
-	many	TRBV7-9	12	TRBJ2-2	TGTGCCAGCAGCTTACAAGGCGGGGAGCTGTTTTTT	CASSLQGGELFF
TRBD2	-	TRBV3-1	12	TRBJ2-1	TGTGCCAGCAGACGTAGCACGGGGGGACAGTTCTTC	CASRRSTGGQFF
TRBD2	-	TRBV3-1	14	TRBJ2-1	TGTGCCAGCAGCCTTGGCGGGGGACACAATGAGCAGTTCTTC	CASSLGGGHNEQFF
TRBD2	-	TRBV7-9	15	TRBJ2-1	TGTGCCAGCAGCTCCCGGACTAGCGAAAACAATGAGCAGTTCTTC	CASSSRTSENNEQFF
-	few	TRBV20-1	14	TRBJ2-4	TGCAGTGCTAGAGAAGGAGCAGGTATAAACATTCAGTACTTC	CSAREGAGINIQYF
TRBD2	many	TRBV5-1	18	TRBJ2-1	TGCGCCAGCAGCTTGGCTAGCGGCCAACTTAGCTCCTACAATGAGCAGTTCTTC	CASSLASGQLSSYNEQFF
TRBD2	-	TRBV5-1	17	TRBJ2-5	TGCGCCAGCAGCTTTCTAGCGGGGGGGCCTCTATCGGAGACCCAGTACTTC	CASSFLAGGPLSETQYF
TRBD1	few	TRBV18	16	TRBJ1-2	TGTGCCAGCTCACACGGACAGGCGCCTATCGACTATGGCTACACCTTC	CASSHGQAPIDYGYTF
TRBD2	-	TRBV9	17	TRBJ2-3	TGTGCCAGCAGCGTAGCCGCGCCTAGCGGGGGGGTTGGTACGCAGTATTTT	CASSVAAPSGGVGTQYF
TRBD2	few	TRBV30	16	TRBJ2-5	TGTGCCTGGAGCCTTAGGCGACTAGCGTCCCAAGAGACCCAGTACTTC	CAWSLRRLASQETQYF
TRBD1	few	TRBV6-5	16	TRBJ1-6	TGTGCCAGCAGTTACGGCGCACAGGGGCATAATTCACCCCTCCACTTT	CASSYGAQGHNSPLHF
-	few	TRBV6-1	16	TRBJ2-2	TGTGCCAGCAGTCGGACCAGGGGTGCTTTCACCGGGGAGCTGTTTTTT	CASSRTRGAFTGELFF
-	many	TRBV28	15	TRBJ2-7	TGTGCCAGCAGTTTATATAACGGCTACTCCTACGAGCAGTACTTC	CASSLYNGYSYEQYF
-	many	TRBV20-1	15	TRBJ2-7	TGCAGTGCTAGGGACTTATCTAAGAACTCCTACGAGCAGTACTTC	CSARDLSKNSYEQYF
-	few	TRBV5-1	14	TRBJ2-7	TGCGCCAGCAGAGGGCTAGCCCTGGACTACGAGCAGTACTTC	CASRGLALDYEQYF
TRBD2	-	TRBV20-1	15	TRBJ2-7	TGCAGTGCTAGCCCCTGGACTAGCCATTCCTACGAGCAGTACTTC	CSASPWTSHSYEQYF
-	many	TRBV29-1	14	TRBJ1-1	TGCAGCGCCAACGGACCTACAATGAACACTGAAGCTTTCTTT	CSANGPTMNTEAFF
TRBD1	many	TRBV18	12	TRBJ1-1	TGTGCCAGCTCACAGGGGGCCACTGAAGCTTTCTTT	CASSQGATEAFF
-	many	TRBV5-6	18	TRBJ2-3	TGTGCCAGCAGCTTAAGGAGGTGGGTGGGACTCCGCACAGATACGCAGTATTTT	CASSLRRWVGLRTDTQYF
-	many	TRBV12-3/TRBV12-4	14	TRBJ1-1	TGTGCCAGCAGCTTGTCAGGGGCTTTAACTGAAGCTTTCTTT	CASSLSGALTEAFF
TRBD2	many	TRBV11-2	18	TRBJ2-7	TGTGCCAGCAGTATAACCAGACTAGCGGGAGGATCGTCCTACGAGCAGTACTTC	CASSITRLAGGSSYEQYF
-	many	TRBV28	12	TRBJ1-4	TGTGCCAGCAGTTTACAGAACGGACACCTGTTTTTT	CASSLQNGHLFF
-	few	TRBV6-5	17	TRBJ1-6	TGTGCCAGCAGTTATCATGGCGTCGGGCCAGGAAATGCACCCCTCCACTTT	CASSYHGVGPGNAPLHF
-	medium-sized	TRBV29-1	12	TRBJ2-3	TGCAGCGTTGGGGGGGCGAGGGATACGCAGTATTTT	CSVGGARDTQYF
-	few	TRBV12-3/TRBV12-4	17	TRBJ1-3	TGTGCCAGCAGTTTACAGTTAGGGGGAATCTCTGGAAACACCATATATTTT	CASSLQLGGISGNTIYF
TRBD1	many	TRBV6-6	11	TRBJ1-3	TGTGCCAGCCAACAGGGGAACACCATATATTTT	CASQQGNTIYF
TRBD1	many	TRBV7-3	18	TRBJ2-3	TGTGCCAGCAGCTTTGGGACAGGTCCTTTCTCTAGCACAGATACGCAGTATTTT	CASSFGTGPFSSTDTQYF
-	many	TRBV5-1	14	TRBJ2-7	TGCGCCAGCAGCTTGTCCGGAGTCTCCTACGAGCAGTACTTC	CASSLSGVSYEQYF
-	many	TRBV10-3	15	TRBJ2-3	TGTGCCACCACCTTCAGGGAGGTTGTCACAGATACGCAGTATTTT	CATTFREVVTDTQYF
TRBD1	many	TRBV20-1	15	TRBJ2-5	TGCAGTGCTAGAGCCCGGGACAGGGGGCGGGAGACCCAGTACTTC	CSARARDRGRETQYF
TRBD2	many	TRBV20-1	18	TRBJ2-1	TGCAGTGCTTATTTACTAGCGGGAGTGAGGAGCTCCTACAATGAGCAGTTCTTC	CSAYLLAGVRSSYNEQFF
TRBD1	many	TRBV29-1	14	TRBJ1-4	TGCAGCGTTCGTAACAGGGGGAGGTATGAAAAACTGTTTTTT	CSVRNRGRYEKLFF
-	-	TRBV6-5	13	TRBJ2-7	TGTGCCAGCAGTTACCCAGGGTCGCGCGAGCAGTACTTC	CASSYPGSREQYF
TRBD2	many	TRBV9	17	TRBJ2-7	TGTGCCAGCAGCCCGGGGACTAGCGGGGGAGCTTCCTACGAGCAGTACTTC	CASSPGTSGGASYEQYF
-	many	TRBV20-1	12	TRBJ2-7	TGCAGTGCTAGAGCTAGGGGCTACGAGCAGTACTTC	CSARARGYEQYF
-	-	TRBV20-1	13	TRBJ2-1	TGCAGTGCTAGAGATCGACGACTGCCTGAGCAGTTCTTC	CSARDRRLPEQFF
TRBD2	few	TRBV4-2	17	TRBJ2-1	TGTGCCAGCAGCGCCATGCTAACGGGACTAGTTTTCAATGAGCAGTTCTTC	CASSAMLTGLVFNEQFF
-	many	TRBV21-1	14	TRBJ1-3	TGTGCCAGCAGCTCCCCTGGGGGGGGAAACACCATATATTTT	CASSSPGGGNTIYF
-	-	TRBV30	13	TRBJ2-3	TGTGCCTGGAGTGTTTACTTACGGGATACGCAGTATTTT	CAWSVYLRDTQYF
-	many	TRBV5-1	12	TRBJ2-1	TGCGCCAGCATGCGGGACACCAATGAGCAGTTCTTC	CASMRDTNEQFF
-	medium-sized	TRBV10-3	13	TRBJ2-3	TGTGCCATCGGATCAGCGAACACAGATACGCAGTATTTT	CAIGSANTDTQYF
-	many	TRBV7-9	12	TRBJ1-1	TGTGCCAGCAGCCCGATGAACACTGAAGCTTTCTTT	CASSPMNTEAFF
TRBD2	many	TRBV28	14	TRBJ2-7	TGTGCCAGCAGTAGGACTAGCGGCACCTACGAGCAGTACTTC	CASSRTSGTYEQYF
TRBD1	-	TRBV7-9	15	TRBJ1-2	TGTGCCAGCAGCCGCTATGACAGGGGGCGTAGTGGCTACACCTTC	CASSRYDRGRSGYTF
-	-	TRBV5-1	15	TRBJ2-2	TGCGCCAGCAGTGACCCGGGGGAGAACACCGGGGAGCTGTTTTTT	CASSDPGENTGELFF
TRBD2	few	TRBV7-3	14	TRBJ2-3	TGTGCCAGCAGCTTAACGACTAGCGTAGATACGCAGTATTTT	CASSLTTSVDTQYF
TRBD2	-	TRBV6-2/TRBV6-3	16	TRBJ2-1	TGTGCCAGCAGTACCGAAGAACTAGCGGGATGGGATGAGCAGTTCTTC	CASSTEELAGWDEQFF